The 3 T cell receptor beta chains presented below share a single source sample, sequenced in a study of cytomegalovirus exposure and HLA in healthy donors (TCRdb year 2017). The method behind the library was the immunoSEQ multiplex PCR assay. A mixture of 60 forward primers for TCR Vbeta segments and 13 reverse primers for TCR Jbeta segments was used in the multiplex PCR. This immuneACCESS table, as held by TCRdb, lists in-frame sequences with V and J called but not all clones. Of the missing ones, under half trace to an unresolved V gene in checked studies; the others have no known cause. Per the sample table, the count is approximately 150,000 clones. Of the sample, about 1.4% is held by the ten largest clones. Material for sequencing was PBMCs. All receptors come from a middle-aged woman in good health and CMV-seronegative.

The chain carries TRBV5-4 and TRBJ2-3, with D tentatively TRBD1 (6 bases). CDR1 and CDR2 (germline): SGHNT, YYREEE (reference sequence). The V and J ends lost 5 bases and 3 bases respectively, with 10 bases between them. The CDR3 totals 13 residues. For the CDR3, the DNA is TGTGCCAGCAGTGTGGACAGAACAGATACGCAGTATTTT. Its protein is CASSVDRTDTQYF.

J is TRBJ2-3 and V is TRBV28; the match to TRBD2 covers 13 bases. Per germline, CDR1 MDHEN and CDR2 SYDVKM. The trim removed 5 bases at V and 12 bases at J, leaving 11 bases unmatched. This CDR3 region has 15 residues. As DNA, the CDR3 is TGTGCCAGCAGTACTAGCGGGGGGGACCTGTGGTCCCAGTATTTT. Amino acid sequence: CASSTSGGDLWSQYF.

The genes are TRBV6-1 and TRBJ1-2; TRBD1 is a possible D gene (5 bases). CDR1 MNHNS and CDR2 SASEGT come from the germline V gene. V was clipped by 6 bases and J by 1 base, with 15 bases between them. The CDR3 has 15 residues. CDR3 amino acids: CASRAQWGSNYGYTF. Written as DNA, the CDR3 is TGTGCCAGCAGGGCTCAATGGGGCAGTAACTATGGCTACACCTTC.